The 26 T cell receptor beta chains listed next were all sequenced from one sample in a study of a mutant IDH1 vaccine in newly diagnosed glioma. Time point given: week 35, safety follow-up. With topical imiquimod, each dose of the vaccine consisted of 300 ug of mutant IDH1 20-mer peptide. These receptors' targets are unknown. Clones were sequenced by immunoSEQ multiplex PCR, and TCRdb holds only the in-frame ones, with some missing. The table records tens of thousands of clones, approximately 88% of them present only once. The sample was PBMCs, taken from a glioma patient whose treatment included an IDH1 peptide vaccine. The receptors originated from a man aged 18 to 30 with glioma.

This clone was seen ten or more times. Other DNA sequences in this sample translate to the same CDR3. The V call is TRBV28, the J call TRBJ1-5, with 8 nucleotides matching TRBD1. Germline assignment: CDR1 MDHEN and CDR2 SYDVKM. The CDR3 length is 15 residues. V was pared by 2 bases and J by 4 bases, with 4 bases of the junction left unmatched. As DNA, the CDR3 is TGTGCCAGCAGTTTAATCCAGGGGGCGAATCAGCCCCAGCATTTT. As protein: CASSLIQGANQPQHF.

CDR3 protein: CASGLGTRAFQETQYF. In DNA, the CDR3 is TGTGCTAGTGGTTTGGGGACAAGGGCCTTCCAAGAGACCCAGTACTTC. The chain combines TRBV12-5 with TRBJ2-5; D is possibly TRBD1 (5 bases). The CDR3 spans 16 residues. CDR1 and CDR2 from the germline V gene are LGHNT and FRNRAP. The V end was cut by 1 base, the J end by 1 base, with 13 bases between.

The CDR3 spells CASSIGTGNTEAFF. DNA for the CDR3: TGTGCCAGTAGTATTGGGACAGGGAACACTGAAGCTTTCTTT. The chain uses TRBV19 and TRBJ1-1; 8 bases fit TRBD1. V was clipped by 3 bases and J by 1 base; unmatched bases: 1. This CDR3 spans 14 amino acids. Per the germline V gene, CDR1 is LNHDA and CDR2 is SQIVND (reference sequence). The variable domain in full, with the rest retrieved from reference TRBV19 and TRBJ1-1, is DGGITQSPKYLFRKEGQNVTLSCEQNLNHDAMYWYRQDPGQGLRLIYYSQIVNDFQKGDIAEGYSVSREKKESFPLTVTSAQKNPTAFYLCASSIGTGNTEAFFGQGTRLTVV.

The V and J genes are TRBV2 and TRBJ2-7; D might be TRBD1 (6 bases). The length of the CDR3 is 12 residues. CDR1 and CDR2 from the germline V gene are SNHLY and FYNNEI. Trimming removed 11 bases from V and 5 bases from J, with 16 bases in between. The CDR3 loop is CAGSSQGNEQYF. In DNA form, the CDR3 reads TGTGCCGGCTCTTCTCAGGGGAACGAGCAGTACTTC.

The chain carries TRBV5-5 and TRBJ2-3; D possibly matches TRBD1 or TRBD2 (6 bases each). In germline, CDR1 is SGHKS, CDR2 YYEKEE (reference sequence). V shed 3 bases and J shed 0 bases, with 11 bases lying between them. The length of the CDR3 is 15 residues. For the CDR3, the DNA is TGTGCCAGCAGCTGGGGGGCTGTCAGCACAGATACGCAGTATTTT. It is translated as CASSWGAVSTDTQYF. The complete variable domain, with remaining parts taken from reference TRBV5-5 and TRBJ2-3, reads DAGVTQSPTHLIKTRGQQVTLRCSPISGHKSVSWYQQVLGQGPQFIFQYYEKEERGRGNFPDRFSARQFPNYSSELNVNALLLGDSALYLCASSWGAVSTDTQYFGPGTRLTVL.

The chain uses TRBV29-1 and TRBJ2-7; D might be TRBD1 (6 bases). This CDR3 comprises 11 residues. Germline values: CDR1 SQVTM, CDR2 ANQGSEA. The V gene lost 4 bases and the J gene lost 7 bases, with 11 bases spanning the gap. As DNA, the CDR3 is TGCAGCGTTGGGACAGCAACAGAGCAGTACTTC. The encoded protein is CSVGTATEQYF.

The CDR3: CASGQGAGTGELFF. CDR3 in DNA: TGTGCCAGCGGTCAGGGGGCCGGGACCGGGGAGCTGTTTTTT. This chain joins TRBV6-6 and TRBJ2-2; 8 bases line up with TRBD1. V lost 8 bases to trimming and J lost 5 bases; unmatched junction nucleotides: 7. From germline, CDR1 is MNHNY and CDR2 SVGAGI (reference sequence). This CDR3 contains 14 residues.

The V call is TRBV9, the J call TRBJ1-3; 7 bases line up with TRBD1. V lost 4 bases and J lost 2; bases outside the gene matches: 21. This CDR3 is 20 amino acids long. The germline gives CDR1 SGDLS, CDR2 YYNGEE. The CDR3 nucleotides are TGTGCCAGCAGCAGGAGGGACAGTAAGACGGCGTGGATAGCTGGAAACACCATATATTTT. Amino acid sequence: CASSRRDSKTAWIAGNTIYF.

Only one count was recorded for this clone. The rearrangement links TRBV19 to TRBJ2-5; 8 positions agree with TRBD1. Germline trimming cut 9 bases from V and 5 bases from J; bases unmatched to any gene: 17. The CDR3 is 16 residues long. CDR1 and CDR2 (germline): LNHDA, SQIVND (reference sequence). The DNA of the CDR3 is TGTGCCAGCGACGAGCGCGGACAGGGAGGACGGGAGACCCAGTACTTC. Protein: CASDERGQGGRETQYF.

This chain links TRBV5-6 with TRBJ2-2; 7 nucleotides agree with TRBD1. In germline, CDR1 is SGHDT, CDR2 YYEEEE. This CDR3 has 16 residues. J gave up 2 bases and V 4 bases, and 8 bases lay outside the gene matches. The CDR3 coding sequence is TGTGCCAGCAGCCGCCAGGGACAGACTAACACCGGGGAGCTGTTTTTT. Translation gives CASSRQGQTNTGELFF. Combining the CDR3 with reference TRBV5-6 and TRBJ2-2 gives the whole variable domain DAGVTQSPTHLIKTRGQQVTLRCSPKSGHDTVSWYQQALGQGPQFIFQYYEEEERQRGNFPDRFSGHQFPNYSSELNVNALLLGDSALYLCASSRQGQTNTGELFFGEGSRLTVL.

The rearrangement joins TRBV19 to TRBJ1-1; unclear D gene. The germline V gene has CDR1 LNHDA and CDR2 SQIVND (reference sequence). There are 13 residues in the CDR3. Between the trimmed V and J ends, which lost 3 bases and 1 base, there was a span of 6 bases. CDR3 in DNA: TGTGCCAGTAGTATTAATGAGAACACTGAAGCTTTCTTT. Residues: CASSINENTEAFF.

This sequence joins TRBV20-1 and TRBJ2-7; no clear D gene. The V gene lost 0 bases and the J gene lost 6 bases, with 6 bases spanning the gap. The V gene's germline CDR1 is DFQATT and CDR2 SNEGSKA (reference sequence). This CDR3 spans 11 amino acids. The CDR3 spells CSARDRTEQYF. CDR3 nucleotide sequence: TGCAGTGCTAGAGATCGAACCGAGCAGTACTTC.

This sequence joins TRBV7-9 and TRBJ1-1; D is ambiguous. The CDR3 is 13 residues long. The ends were cut back, 8 bases at V and 2 bases at J, with 12 bases in the middle. CDR1 and CDR2 from the germline V gene are SEHNR and FQNEAQ (reference sequence). CDR3 sequence reads: CASPGRENTEAFF. The CDR3 DNA reads TGTGCCAGCCCGGGGAGGGAAAACACTGAAGCTTTCTTT. Combining the CDR3 with reference TRBV7-9 and TRBJ1-1 gives the whole variable domain DTGVSQNPRHKITKRGQNVTFRCDPISEHNRLYWYRQTLGQGPEFLTYFQNEAQLEKSRLLSDRFSAERPKGSFSTLEIQRTEQGDSAMYLCASPGRENTEAFFGQGTRLTVV.

This clone was counted once. This chain uses TRBV11-3 with TRBJ1-2; tentative D call: TRBD1 (6 bases). The CDR3 loop spans 15 amino acids. The V and J ends lost 5 bases and 1 base respectively, with 14 bases between them. CDR1 is SGHNT and CDR2 is YENEEA in the germline V gene. The CDR3 sequence is CASSPRQVFNYGYTF. The CDR3 DNA reads as TGTGCCAGCAGCCCCCGACAGGTTTTTAACTATGGCTACACCTTC.

J is TRBJ2-5 and V is TRBV5-8; possibly TRBD1 for D (6 bases). Germline V gene sequence: CDR1 SGHTS, CDR2 YDEGEE. This CDR3 comprises 14 residues. V gave up 4 bases and J gave up 1 base, with 11 bases separating them. CDR3 sequence (DNA): TGTGCCAGCAGCGTTGGGACACTCCAAGAGACCCAGTACTTC. Its translation: CASSVGTLQETQYF.

The chain recombines TRBV10-3 with TRBJ1-3; D remains ambiguous. Per the germline V gene, CDR1 is ENHRY and CDR2 is SYGVKD. The ends were cut back, 3 bases at V and 2 bases at J, with 8 bases in the middle. This CDR3 has 14 residues. CDR3 sequence reads: CAISDKGAGNTIYF. CDR3 in DNA: TGTGCCATCAGTGATAAAGGTGCTGGAAACACCATATATTTT.

This clone was picked up a small number of times. The V call is TRBV19, the J call TRBJ2-2; D is possibly TRBD2 (6 bases). Per germline, CDR1 LNHDA and CDR2 SQIVND (reference sequence). V lost 3 bases and J 5 bases, leaving 13 bases between the germline ends. The CDR3 is 15 residues long. The CDR3 is CASSIGLGGTGELFF. CDR3 in DNA: TGTGCCAGTAGTATCGGGCTAGGAGGGACCGGGGAGCTGTTTTTT.

This clone is a singleton in its sample. The J gene is TRBJ2-7, the V gene TRBV7-9, with D possibly called TRBD1 or TRBD2 (6 bases each). The CDR3 length is 16 residues. V lost 3 bases and J 0 bases, leaving 15 bases between the germline ends. Germline V gene data show CDR1 as SEHNR and CDR2 as FQNEAQ (reference sequence). The CDR3 bases are TGTGCCAGCAGCTTGTTCGGGGGCCTGGACTCCTACGAGCAGTACTTC. Translation gives CASSLFGGLDSYEQYF.

This clone was found a few times. V usage is TRBV5-1 and J usage is TRBJ1-1, with unresolved D. The CDR3 has 17 amino acids. The germline V gene has CDR1 SGHRS and CDR2 YFSETQ. The germline V and J ends were trimmed by 3 bases and 0 bases, with 18 bases remaining between them. Here the CDR3 reads CASSSLEFPGLNTEAFF. The DNA of the CDR3 is TGCGCCAGCAGCTCACTGGAATTTCCGGGCTTGAACACTGAAGCTTTCTTT.

This rearrangement joins TRBV1 to TRBJ1-1. TRBV1 is a known pseudogene. The CDR3 extends over 14 amino acids. CDR3 bases: TGCACCAGCAGCCAGGTGACCGTGAACACTGAAGCTTTCTTT. Translating gives CTSSQVTVNTEAFF.

This rearrangement joins TRBV2 to TRBJ2-2; 7 nucleotides line up with TRBD1. Germline V lookup: CDR1 SNHLY, CDR2 FYNNEI. This CDR3 contains 14 residues. J was trimmed by 8 bases and V by 6 bases; bases with no gene match: 9. The CDR3 spells CASSIRQGSGELFF. The CDR3, as DNA: TGTGCCAGCAGCATACGACAGGGATCGGGGGAGCTGTTTTTT.

The rearrangement uses TRBV11-2 and TRBJ2-5, with 8 positions matching TRBD2. Trimming cost V 6 bases and J 4 bases; bases outside gene matches: 7. The CDR3 runs to 14 residues. The germline V gene encodes CDR1 SGHAT and CDR2 FQNNGV. The CDR3 coding sequence is TGTGCCAGCAGACCGGGGCGGGAGGCAGAGACCCAGTACTTC. Its protein product is CASRPGREAETQYF.

The rearrangement uses TRBV5-1 and TRBJ2-3; possible D gene TRBD2, 5 bases. V was cut by 4 bases and J by 6 bases, with 9 bases left in between. CDR3 length: 12 residues. The V gene's germline CDR1 is SGHRS and CDR2 YFSETQ. The CDR3 DNA sequence: TGCGCCAGCAGCCTAACGGGGGATACGCAGTATTTT. This translates into CASSLTGDTQYF.

This chain joins TRBV6-5 and TRBJ1-2; 8 nucleotides line up with TRBD1. Germline CDR1 and CDR2: MNHEY and SVGAGI. The CDR3 consists of 15 residues. V lost 0 bases to trimming and J lost 4 bases; unmatched junction nucleotides: 4. Here the CDR3 DNA reads TGTGCCAGCAGTTACTCGACAGGGGAAGCCTATGGCTACACCTTC. Translation: CASSYSTGEAYGYTF.

This chain joins TRBV7-9 and TRBJ2-1, with TRBD2 matching over 12 bases. V trimming: 5 bases; J trimming: 8 bases; junction bases outside the gene matches: 4. CDR3 length: 14 amino acids. Looked up from germline, CDR1 is SEHNR and CDR2 is FQNEAQ (reference sequence). CDR3 sequence (DNA): TGTGCCAGCAGCGGACTAGCGGGGTTTTATGAGCAGTTCTTC. Residues: CASSGLAGFYEQFF.

The chain joins TRBV7-9 to TRBJ2-1; 8 nucleotides line up with TRBD1. The length of the CDR3 is 15 residues. The V gene end was trimmed by 6 bases and the J gene end by 7 bases; junction bases not matched to a gene: 11. Germline V gives CDR1 SEHNR, CDR2 FQNEAQ (reference sequence). In DNA, the CDR3 is TGTGCCAGCAGTTTACCGTTGGACAGGGAAAATGAGCAGTTCTTC. Translating gives CASSLPLDRENEQFF. The whole variable domain, remainder taken from reference TRBV7-9 and TRBJ2-1, is DTGVSQNPRHKITKRGQNVTFRCDPISEHNRLYWYRQTLGQGPEFLTYFQNEAQLEKSRLLSDRFSAERPKGSFSTLEIQRTEQGDSAMYLCASSLPLDRENEQFFGPGTRLTVL.